The source of this T cell receptor beta chain is a study of blood T cell repertoires in COVID-19. The participants were between about 18 and 100 years old and came from roughly 25 US areas. Grouping used clinical history reported by participants in a survey and questionnaire. Recovered status applied to Cohort 3 donors who had two consecutive negative PCRs. It also applied to those with clearance or with symptom resolution. The table came from immunoSEQ multiplex PCR; TCRdb's copy has only in-frame clones and leaves some out. The sample carries some 160,000 clones, roughly 84% recorded once. Germline-derived CDR1 and CDR2 are SGHAT and FQNNGV. V shed 7 bases and J 6 bases; nucleotides not matched to a gene: 9. CDR3 length: 15 amino acids.

Sequenced sample: PBMCs or T cells enriched from blood (not recorded which). The TCR originated in a woman between 50 and 59 years old who had recovered from COVID-19. The chain couples TRBV11-2 to TRBJ2-2, with TRBD1 matching 9 bases. The CDR3 sequence is CASKTGTGIAGELFF. DNA for the CDR3: TGTGCCAGCAAGACCGGGACAGGGATAGCCGGGGAGCTGTTTTTT.